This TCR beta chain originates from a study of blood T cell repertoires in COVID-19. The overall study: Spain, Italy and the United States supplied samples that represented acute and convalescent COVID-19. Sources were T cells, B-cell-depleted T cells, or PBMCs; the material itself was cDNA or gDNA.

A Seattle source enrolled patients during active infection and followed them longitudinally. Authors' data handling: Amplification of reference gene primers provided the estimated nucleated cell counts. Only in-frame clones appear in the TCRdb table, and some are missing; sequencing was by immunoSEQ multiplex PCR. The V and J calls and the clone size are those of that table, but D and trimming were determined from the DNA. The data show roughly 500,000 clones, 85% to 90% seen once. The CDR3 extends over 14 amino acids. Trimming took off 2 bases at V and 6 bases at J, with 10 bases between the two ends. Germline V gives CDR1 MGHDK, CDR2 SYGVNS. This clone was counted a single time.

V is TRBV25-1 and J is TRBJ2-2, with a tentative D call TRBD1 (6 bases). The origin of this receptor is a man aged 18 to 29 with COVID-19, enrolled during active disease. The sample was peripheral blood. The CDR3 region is CASSENRDAGELFF. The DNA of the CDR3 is TGTGCCAGCAGTGAAAACAGGGACGCCGGGGAGCTGTTTTTT.